This T cell receptor (beta chain) is drawn from a study of cytomegalovirus exposure and HLA in healthy donors (dated by TCRdb to about 2017). Notes on the research overall: In an earlier analysis of fewer than 750 of the donors, around 300 Gb of sequence data and 95 million to 130 million unique TCR beta sequences from about 190 million T cells were reported. Approximately 300 gigabases of sequencing data and around 85 million unique TCR sequences made up an early release that covered several hundred HLA-typed donors. Of the roughly 400 genotyped donors, approximately 83% fell in the genetic ancestry cluster associated with self-reported Caucasian donors. The study aimed to test whether cataloging public T cell receptors could reveal signatures of past pathogen exposure. The study profiled the T cell repertoires of fewer than 850 subjects by immunosequencing and related them to cytomegalovirus serostatus. Along with the roughly 670-subject first cohort, a separate validation cohort of over a hundred different subjects was used. High-throughput TCR immunosequencing, statistical association of individual TCRs with disease status, and machine learning were combined to predict cytomegalovirus infection status. In a later analysis, previously published TCR beta repertoires from 670 or so donors were re-analyzed and high-resolution HLA genotyping was added so that TCR occurrence patterns could be studied. In the later analysis, no new phenotypic data were used to find candidate immune exposures; instead, reliance was placed on TCR beta sequences and their occurrence across donors. To decide whether each TCR beta V gene segment behaved as functional or pseudogenic, an earlier analysis of fewer than 750 of the donors relied on high-throughput TCR beta sequencing. Donor age, sex, ethnicity and CMV serostatus were compiled together with the repertoire data. A later genetic analysis used genome-wide SNP genotypes for about three fifths of the 666 donors, treating that subset as a discovery cohort. Every discovery cohort repertoire had been produced on one sequencing platform. Both class I and class II loci were covered by HLA typing, at four-digit resolution. Typing coverage differed by locus: A, B, C, DRB1 and DQB1 were typed in roughly 629-630 donors, DQA1 in approximately 520, DPA1 in around 580, and DPB1 in just under 490. Because of strong linkage in the cohort, five DR-DQ haplotypes were treated as single units for association and clustering. Among a few hundred genotyped donors of the cohort, an average of roughly 240,000 unique TCR beta nucleotide sequences were sequenced per donor, about a sixth of them non-productive.

On this clone itself: The antigen this receptor binds is unknown. Base qualities are not at hand, and no much larger clone is one base apart.

Libraries were built with the immunoSEQ multiplex PCR assay. The multiplex PCR relied on a mix of 60 forward primers for TCR Vbeta segments and 13 reverse primers for TCR Jbeta segments. Amplification of the CDR3 region of rearranged TCR beta genes was performed with a multiplex PCR assay on genomic DNA. The amplified TCR beta libraries were sequenced on the Illumina HiSeq System as 87-base-pair reads. In the paper's pipeline: In a later analysis, 77 million or so unique TCR beta chains were counted across the 666 repertoires, and roughly 9.9 million of these chains were shared by at least two donors. A nearest-neighbor algorithm error-corrected the raw reads and collapsed the reads into unique sequences, merging closely related sequences to remove PCR and sequencing errors. Alignment of CDR3 sequences to IMGT reference sequences was used to assign V, D and J gene segments. For a sequence to be retained, a match of at least six nucleotides was required to both a V gene segment and a J gene segment. A rearrangement counted as productive if the CDR3 had no stop codons and remained in frame with V and J, and every other rearrangement counted as non-productive. CDR3 was defined by IMGT convention, running from the second conserved V-encoded cysteine to the conserved J-encoded phenylalanine. Sequences without an unambiguous match to a single V gene segment were excluded from the earlier analysis of several hundred of the donors. In an earlier analysis of several hundred of the donors, a V segment was called functional when productive rearrangements were above 56.7%, and segregating when the standard deviation between donors exceeded 5%. A statistical classification framework was built for diagnosing cytomegalovirus status from the catalog of TCR beta chain sequences. A later analysis assigned V and J genes by comparing TCR nucleotide sequences with IMGT/GENE-DB human TR gene sequences. The TCRdist pipeline was used in a later analysis to assign CDR3 sequences and most-parsimonious VDJ recombination scenarios. A later analysis defined each TCR beta chain by its CDR3 amino acid sequence plus V-gene family, and excluded reads lacking a unique V-gene family. To address suspected cross-contamination and a sequencing artifact, a later analysis removed 592 highly shared, low-generation-probability nucleotide sequences. For each public chain, a later analysis derived a clonal expansion index from normalized ranks of inferred template counts within each repertoire. A later analysis computed generation probabilities with a VDJ recombination model fitted to out-of-frame rearrangements, and checked the results against IGoR. In a later analysis, hypergeometric tests were used to score TCR-TCR, TCR-HLA and TCR-CMV co-occurrence, with a repertoire-size bias correction applied to TCR pairs. To estimate false discovery rates, a later analysis permuted the HLA or CMV assignments 20 times. In a later analysis, co-occurring TCRs were grouped using DBSCAN, and TCRdist sequence similarity was added for clustering within HLA-allele-positive subsets. Repertoires with fewer than 30,000 or more than 120,000 public chains were left out of co-occurrence clustering, as were roughly five repertoires with anomalous nucleotide sharing. In TCRdb, the immuneACCESS table is reduced to in-frame sequences with V and J assigned. These tables do not hold every clone; where another copy was compared, an unresolved V gene accounts for under half, and the others remain unexplained. That table supplies the V and J calls and clone size; D and trimming were determined from the DNA. Present in this sample are fewer than 200,000 clones, more than 80% of which were seen just once. The ten largest clonotypes hold 0.65% of the sample.

Results and caveats for the whole study, not just this receptor: Most TCR sequences were observed very rarely across donors, whereas some public TCRs were present in many individuals. In a later analysis, HLA-associated TCR beta chains showed more clonal expansion and lower generation probabilities than non-associated chains that were equally common. A total of 150 to 200 TCR beta chains were listed by the study as associated with cytomegalovirus. A cluster of highly shared sequence variants was judged likely to represent a technical artifact of the sequencing pipeline. The presence/absence analyses assumed that sequencing depth was roughly uniform across donors, and that assumption may not be true. In an earlier analysis of around 600 of the donors, most TCR beta V segments were observed in productive rearrangements about 87% or about 30% of the time, broadly matching IMGT annotations. In this cohort, only TCR beta chains were sequenced, and detectable features were limited by the absence of alpha or paired-chain data. A later genetic analysis associated a missense DCLRE1C variant with V-gene and J-gene trimming of TCR beta chains, and an independent cohort replicated the association. Because some donors lacked HLA typing at each locus, the association tests relied only on the typed subset. In a later genetic analysis, fewer N-insertions in productive TCRs were reported among donors in an Asian-associated ancestry cluster than the roughly 700-donor mean. It was suggested by the authors that the approach could potentially be generalized to other disease states and immunological phenotypes. Linkage disequilibrium might explain the correlated functional status among segregating V segments, but an unknown experimental factor could not be ruled out. A later analysis associated 15,000 or so TCR beta sequences with specific HLA alleles at a false discovery rate of 0.05. In vitro tests confirmed that three of the cytomegalovirus-associated TCR beta chains recognize cytomegalovirus antigens. In both the original and validation cohorts, the classifier was reported to diagnose cytomegalovirus status with high specificity and sensitivity. According to a later analysis, most CMV-associated TCR beta chains appeared to be HLA-restricted, and the HLA associations seemed to be driven largely by CMV exposure. The earlier analysis of fewer than 750 of the donors excluded 15 to 20 rarely observed V segments, including chromosome 9 orphons, because counts were too low. In a later analysis, TCR association rates were found to vary across HLA loci, with the most associated TCRs seen for DRB1 alleles and the fewest for HLA-C alleles. The only immune exposure information available for the cohort was CMV serostatus. In a later analysis, several top co-occurrence clusters were reported to appear linked to parvovirus B19, influenza, CMV and Epstein-Barr virus. A further reported finding was that TCR beta sequences accurately predicted the HLA-A and HLA-B alleles for most subjects in the first cohort. When HLA alleles, especially DR and DQ, strongly co-occurred, attributing TCR associations to individual alleles was difficult.

The cohort comprised approximately 700 healthy bone marrow donors. Cohort members were all nominally healthy when sampled, although unrecorded immune exposures were likely present. The donor was CMV seronegative and was included in the group of 352 seronegative cohort members. A peripheral blood sample was collected from each donor, and TCR beta sequencing was performed on peripheral blood mononuclear cells. The Qiagen DNeasy Blood Extraction Kit was used to extract genomic DNA from the blood cell samples. The receptor comes from a boy younger than 18 in good health and CMV-seronegative. Material for sequencing was PBMCs.

CDR3 region: CSAEGTGIAKNIQYF. The DNA sequence is TGCAGCGCCGAGGGGACAGGAATAGCCAAAAACATTCAGTACTTC. The chain employs TRBV29-1 and TRBJ2-4; TRBD1 matches 8 bases in the middle. The V end gives up 7 bases and the J end 0 bases, leaving 8 bases in the junction not matched to a gene. The CDR3 starts with the cysteine, ends with the phenylalanine, and has 15 residues. Kept here is only the CDR3 DNA, which spans 45 bases and is read in frame from base 1. Reading the germline V gene gives CDR1 SQVTM and CDR2 ANQGSEA.